This T cell receptor beta chain emerged from a study of blood T cell repertoires in COVID-19. Study summary: The United States, Italy and Spain provided the acute and convalescent COVID-19 samples. The analysed material was cDNA or gDNA that came from T cells, B-cell-depleted T cells, or PBMCs.

In the source study's methods: Reference gene primer amplification gave estimated nucleated cell counts. TCRdb's copy holds only in-frame clones and misses some; the assay was immunoSEQ multiplex PCR. V and J calls and clone size are copied from that table; D and trimming were computed from the DNA. Of over 250,000 clones in the sample, roughly 85% were seen once. The specimen was peripheral blood. The sequence came from a middle-aged man with active or convalescent COVID-19.

The CDR3 is CASSDSPAGGTDTQYF. The CDR3 coding sequence is TGTGCCAGCAGTGACTCACCAGCGGGAGGAACAGATACGCAGTATTTT. V usage is TRBV6-4 and J usage is TRBJ2-3; 9 positions agree with TRBD2. Losses at the gene ends were 0 bases for V and 3 bases for J; bases not matched to a gene: 4. From germline, CDR1 is MRHNA and CDR2 SNTAGT. CDR3 length: 16 amino acids.